The next 32 T cell receptor beta chains were all read from a single sample in a study of metastatic and nonmetastatic thyroid tumors. No treatment had been given to any patient before thyroid surgery. TCRdb recomputed clones from the PCR reads via MiXCR. The repertoire holds around 30,000 clones, roughly a fifth seen once, with roughly 8% in the top ten. The sample was blood. The receptor source for this set is a female donor with papillary thyroid cancer or a benign thyroid nodule (not recorded which). Some clones in this sample may be carry-over from other donors' samples.

There are many counts of this clone. The chain has TRBV12-3 or TRBV12-4 and TRBJ2-1; possible D gene TRBD2, 6 bases. The germline V and J ends were trimmed by 6 bases and 4 bases, with 16 bases remaining between them. CDR3 size: 15 residues. The CDR3 DNA reads TGTGCCAGCAGGAAGGCCCAGGGACTGTACAATGAGCAGTTCTTC. Translating it yields CASRKAQGLYNEQFF.

This clone was counted at least ten times. An end of the junction differs from the germline gene, which may be a read error. V gene TRBV7-7 combines with J gene TRBJ1-1, with D unresolved. CDR3 length: 13 residues. Germline CDR1 and CDR2: SSHAT and FNYEAQ (reference sequence). CDR3 nucleotide sequence: TGTGCTAGCAGCCCGATGGCCCACACTGAAGCTTTCTTT. Encoded protein: CASSPMAHTEAFF.

The CDR3 sequence is CSASGTSSYEQYF. CDR3 sequence (DNA): TGCAGTGCTAGCGGGACTAGCTCCTACGAGCAGTACTTC. This chain joins TRBV20-1 and TRBJ2-7; 8 bases match TRBD2. Unmatched junction bases numbered 1, after V lost 3 bases and J lost 0 bases. The CDR3 has 13 residues. Germline CDR1 is DFQATT and CDR2 is SNEGSKA (reference sequence).

The chain has TRBV12-3 or TRBV12-4 and TRBJ2-2, with TRBD2 matching 10 bases. Trimming removed 4 bases from V and 2 bases from J; junction bases left unmatched: 7. CDR3 length: 17 residues. The CDR3 sequence is CASSSHSGRKNTGELFF. CDR3 coding DNA: TGTGCCAGCAGTTCCCATAGCGGGAGGAAAAACACCGGGGAGCTGTTTTTT.

This clone was seen just once. The chain carries TRBV5-8 and TRBJ1-2, with 7 bases aligning to TRBD1. The germline V gene encodes CDR1 SGHTS and CDR2 YDEGEE. J gave up 5 bases and V 0 bases, and 4 bases lay outside the gene matches. There are 14 residues in the CDR3. The CDR3 spells CASSLEQGLYGYTF. CDR3 DNA: TGTGCCAGCAGCTTGGAACAGGGGTTGTATGGCTACACCTTC.

The chain is built from TRBV6-1 and TRBJ1-2; possible D gene TRBD1, 5 bases. Germline CDR1 and CDR2: MNHNS and SASEGT. Between the trimmed V and J ends, which lost 1 base and 4 bases, there was a span of 10 bases. This CDR3 is 14 amino acids long. CDR3 sequence (DNA): TGTGCCAGCAGTGAAGGGGCAGGGAGCTATGGCTACACCTTC. Protein product: CASSEGAGSYGYTF.

A few counts support this clone. Other DNA sequences in this sample translate to the same CDR3. The V and J genes are TRBV5-8 and TRBJ1-2; D perhaps matches TRBD1 (6 bases). CDR1 and CDR2 (germline): SGHTS, YDEGEE. The CDR3 loop spans 14 amino acids. V was cut by 2 bases and J by 3 bases, with 11 bases left in between. The CDR3 sequence is CASSLRGSDYGYTF. CDR3 coding DNA: TGTGCCAGCAGCTTAAGGGGGTCGGACTATGGCTACACCTTC.

In its sample, this clone was seen many times. This chain links TRBV6-5 with TRBJ1-2; weak D call: TRBD1 (5 bases). Germline V gives CDR1 MNHEY, CDR2 SVGAGI. This CDR3 is 15 amino acids long. Deletions cut 0 bases from V and 1 base from J, with 9 bases between. In DNA form, the CDR3 reads TGTGCCAGCAGTTACTCGGCGACAGATAACTATGGCTACACCTTC. Amino acids: CASSYSATDNYGYTF.

The sample holds many counts of this clone. V is TRBV28 and J is TRBJ2-5; D unclear. The CDR3 loop spans 13 amino acids. Germline lookup yields CDR1 MDHEN and CDR2 SYDVKM. V was trimmed by 2 bases and J by 3 bases, leaving 7 bases between them. CDR3 in amino acids: CASSLPQKETQYF. The CDR3 DNA reads TGTGCCAGCAGTTTACCCCAGAAAGAGACCCAGTACTTC.

At least ten counts were recorded for this clone. The genes are TRBV12-3 or TRBV12-4 and TRBJ2-7; possibly TRBD1 for D (6 bases). This CDR3 spans 14 amino acids. The V end was cut by 2 bases, the J end by 3 bases, with 11 bases between. The CDR3: CASSLMGHHYEQYF. The DNA for the CDR3 is TGTGCCAGCAGTTTAATGGGACACCACTACGAGCAGTACTTC.

This chain links TRBV27 with TRBJ2-7, with 8 bases aligning to TRBD2. The V gene end was trimmed by 5 bases and the J gene end by 0 bases; junction bases not matched to a gene: 6. CDR1 MNHEY and CDR2 SMNVEV come from the germline V gene (reference sequence). This CDR3 has 15 amino acids. The DNA for the CDR3 is TGTGCCAGCAGTACAAGCGGGAGCAGCTCCTACGAGCAGTACTTC. It translates to CASSTSGSSSYEQYF.

The gene calls are TRBV20-1 and TRBJ2-1; no definite D call. CDR3 length equals 15 residues. Germline CDR1 reads DFQATT; CDR2 reads SNEGSKA (reference sequence). Trimming cost V 4 bases and J 8 bases, with 21 bases left between them. Here the CDR3 DNA reads TGCAGTGCTACAAACCGACTGGTTAGTCGGGATGAGCAGTTCTTC. This translates into CSATNRLVSRDEQFF.

This clone appeared a few times. The chain combines TRBV12-3 or TRBV12-4 with TRBJ2-7; 7 positions match TRBD1. The CDR3 sequence is 14 residues long. The V and J ends lost 3 bases and 2 bases, in that order; junction bases with no gene match: 4. The CDR3 spells CASSLGGQAYEQYF. The DNA for the CDR3 is TGTGCCAGCAGTTTGGGCGGACAGGCCTACGAGCAGTACTTC.

The V gene is TRBV5-1, the J gene TRBJ2-2, with 7 bases fitting TRBD2. The CDR3 totals 15 residues. Germline-derived CDR1 and CDR2 are SGHRS and YFSETQ. Trimming at V came to 0 bases and at J to 7 bases, leaving 6 bases not matched to a gene. CDR3 sequence reads: CASSLVGGSGGELFF. The CDR3 nucleotides are TGCGCCAGCAGCTTGGTCGGCGGGAGCGGCGGGGAGCTGTTTTTT.

The chain has TRBV24-1 and TRBJ2-1, with 8 bases identical to TRBD2. V trimming: 3 bases; J trimming: 9 bases; junction bases outside the gene matches: 6. The germline V gene encodes CDR1 KGHDR and CDR2 SFDVKD. This CDR3 region has 14 residues. The CDR3 spells CATSDPDSGTEQFF. The DNA for the CDR3 is TGTGCCACCAGTGATCCAGATAGCGGGACTGAGCAGTTCTTC.

Only a few counts were recorded for this clone. This chain links TRBV27 with TRBJ2-1, with TRBD2 matching over 7 bases. J was trimmed by 8 bases and V by 5 bases; bases with no gene match: 12. Germline values: CDR1 MNHEY, CDR2 SMNVEV (reference sequence). The CDR3 totals 15 residues. The CDR3, as DNA: TGTGCCAGCAGTCCCCTAGGGAGGGGTCGTGATGAGCAGTTCTTC. Translated: CASSPLGRGRDEQFF.

This clone was detected many times. The chain links TRBV6-1 to TRBJ2-5, with TRBD2 matching 10 bases. The CDR3 extends over 14 amino acids. V trimming: 5 bases; J trimming: 1 base; junction bases outside the gene matches: 1. Germline assignment: CDR1 MNHNS and CDR2 SASEGT. CDR3 loop: CASSQREGQETQYF. The CDR3 DNA sequence: TGTGCCAGCAGTCAGCGGGAGGGCCAAGAGACCCAGTACTTC.

This clone was recorded at least ten times. This chain connects TRBV5-6 to TRBJ2-5, with D uncertain. Germline V gene data show CDR1 as SGHDT and CDR2 as YYEEEE. V lost 4 bases to trimming and J lost 4 bases, with 23 bases between them. CDR3 length equals 17 residues. The CDR3 DNA reads TGTGCCAGCAGCCCCGGCGTGGGCGGTTGGGGTGGAGAGACCCAGTACTTC. Translating it yields CASSPGVGGWGGETQYF.

The V gene is TRBV14, the J gene TRBJ2-2; perhaps D is TRBD1 or TRBD2 (6 bases each). This CDR3 contains 17 residues. The germline V gene has CDR1 SGHDN and CDR2 FVKESK. V was trimmed by 3 bases and J by 3 bases, leaving 17 bases between them. The CDR3 DNA follows: TGTGCCAGCAGCCATGATTTGAGTGGGGGGCACACCGGGGAGCTGTTTTTT. Protein: CASSHDLSGGHTGELFF.

This clone is a singleton in its sample. The rearrangement uses TRBV20-1 and TRBJ2-3; D possibly corresponds to TRBD2 (5 bases). The V end lost 6 bases, the J end lost 0 bases, and 10 bases lay between the germline ends. The CDR3 totals 13 residues. Germline CDR1 and CDR2: DFQATT and SNEGSKA (reference sequence). CDR3 amino acids: CSAPEASTDTQYF. The CDR3 region has the DNA TGCAGTGCCCCGGAGGCTAGCACAGATACGCAGTATTTT.

This clone showed up many times. The rearrangement joins TRBV5-6 to TRBJ1-2, with 8 bases identical to TRBD1. CDR1 SGHDT and CDR2 YYEEEE come from the germline V gene. V dropped 4 bases and J dropped 7; count of bases not matched to a gene: 15. The CDR3 is made up of 16 amino acids. The CDR3 here is CASSVRGQVDGSGYTF. The CDR3 DNA follows: TGTGCCAGCAGCGTGCGGGGACAGGTAGATGGAAGTGGCTACACCTTC.

Many counts were recorded for this clone. The V call is TRBV5-4, the J call TRBJ2-7; 11 positions match TRBD2. Trimming took 4 bases from V and 1 from J; bases not matched to a gene: 4. CDR1 and CDR2 from the germline V gene are SGHNT and YYREEE (reference sequence). The CDR3 contains 15 residues. CDR3 protein: CASSPLAGGSYEQYF. Written as DNA, the CDR3 is TGTGCCAGCAGCCCTCTAGCGGGGGGATCCTACGAGCAGTACTTC. The full variable domain, completed using reference TRBV5-4 and TRBJ2-7, is ETGVTQSPTHLIKTRGQQVTLRCSSQSGHNTVSWYQQALGQGPQFIFQYYREEENGRGNFPPRFSGLQFPNYSSELNVNALELDDSALYLCASSPLAGGSYEQYFGPGTRLTVT.

This clone was seen only a few times. The chain couples TRBV12-3 or TRBV12-4 to TRBJ2-5, with D hard to call. The CDR3 sequence is 14 residues long. The V gene lost 2 bases and the J gene lost 8 bases, with 15 bases spanning the gap. This CDR3 reads CASSLRDGRETQYF. DNA for the CDR3: TGTGCCAGCAGTTTAAGAGACGGAAGAGAAACCCAGTACTTC.

This clone was seen repeatedly, ten times or more. The genes are TRBV28 and TRBJ2-1; a possible D gene is TRBD2 (5 bases). The V gene's germline CDR1 is MDHEN and CDR2 SYDVKM. V was cut by 10 bases and J by 4 bases, with 14 bases left in between. This CDR3 has 13 residues. This CDR3 is CATYSVAYNEQFF. The CDR3 region has the DNA TGTGCCACCTATAGCGTTGCTTACAATGAGCAGTTCTTC.

This clone occurred once. The DNA for the CDR3 is TGTGCCAGCAGCCAGACTAGCGGGAGGATGGAGACCCAGTACTTC. Protein product: CASSQTSGRMETQYF. The chain joins TRBV3-1 to TRBJ2-5, with 13 nucleotides matching TRBD2. Germline CDR1 is LGHDT and CDR2 is YNNKEL (reference sequence). Trimming at V came to 3 bases and at J to 5 bases, leaving 3 bases not matched to a gene. The CDR3 contains 15 residues.

This clone was observed at least ten times. The rearrangement joins TRBV6-1 to TRBJ1-1; D is unclear. The CDR3 sequence is 12 residues long. The V and J ends lost 10 bases and 1 base respectively, with 10 bases between them. The V gene's germline CDR1 is MNHNS and CDR2 SASEGT. As DNA, the CDR3 is TGTGCCACCCACTTGAGGAACACTGAAGCTTTCTTT. It specifies CATHLRNTEAFF.

The chain combines TRBV7-2 with TRBJ2-2; D unclear. The length of the CDR3 is 12 residues. The germline CDR1 and CDR2 sequences are SGHTA and FQGNSA. The V end was cut by 5 bases, the J end by 7 bases, with 8 bases between. In DNA, the CDR3 is TGTGCCAGCAGCATCGAAGTCGGGGAGCTGTTTTTT. Protein: CASSIEVGELFF.

This clone ranks as medium-sized. The CDR3 nucleotides are TGTGCCAGCAGCCAAAATGCGGATGAGCAGTTCTTC. Protein product: CASSQNADEQFF. The chain has TRBV3-1 and TRBJ2-1; D is unclear. Trimming took 2 bases from V and 8 from J, leaving 7 bases between them. Germline-derived CDR1 and CDR2 are LGHDT and YNNKEL (reference sequence). The CDR3 loop spans 12 amino acids.

The V gene is TRBV20-1, the J gene TRBJ2-7; D is perhaps TRBD1 or TRBD2 (5 bases each). Germline V lookup: CDR1 DFQATT, CDR2 SNEGSKA (reference sequence). This CDR3 has 16 amino acids. V lost 0 bases and J lost 1, with 16 bases in between. The DNA for the CDR3 is TGCAGTGCTAGAGATTGGGGGAGTATCCAATCCTACGAGCAGTACTTC. Translated: CSARDWGSIQSYEQYF.

In its sample, this clone was seen many times. The rearrangement links TRBV11-2 to TRBJ2-7; 7 bases match TRBD2. CDR1 and CDR2 (germline): SGHAT, FQNNGV. V gave up 2 bases and J gave up 3 bases; unmatched junction bases: 13. CDR3 length: 17 residues. For the CDR3, the DNA is TGTGCCAGCAGCTTAAGGGAGGGACCTTCTCAATTCTACGAGCAGTACTTC. Its protein is CASSLREGPSQFYEQYF.

The rearrangement uses TRBV20-1 and TRBJ2-1, with TRBD2 matching over 14 bases. The germline V gene encodes CDR1 DFQATT and CDR2 SNEGSKA (reference sequence). The CDR3 sequence is 17 residues long. J was trimmed by 6 bases and V by 3 bases; bases with no gene match: 10. In DNA form, the CDR3 reads TGCAGTGCTAGGCGACTAGCGGGAGGGCCCGCGTTCAATGAGCAGTTCTTC. Translation gives CSARRLAGGPAFNEQFF.

Many counts were recorded for this clone. Distinct nucleotide sequences in the sample also encode this CDR3. This chain joins TRBV28 and TRBJ2-2; perhaps TRBD2 as D (6 bases). CDR1 MDHEN and CDR2 SYDVKM come from the germline V gene. There are 16 residues in the CDR3. V lost 2 bases, J lost 6 bases, and 16 bases lay in between. In DNA form, the CDR3 reads TGTGCCAGCAGTTTAGGAGGGCGGATGGGGTCCGGGGAGCTGTTTTTT. Translated, it gives CASSLGGRMGSGELFF. Based on the CDR3 plus reference TRBV28 and TRBJ2-2, the full variable domain is DVKVTQSSRYLVKRTGEKVFLECVQDMDHENMFWYRQDPGLGLRLIYFSYDVKMKEKGDIPEGYSVSREKKERFSLILESASTNQTSMYLCASSLGGRMGSGELFFGEGSRLTVL.